This TCR beta chain stems from a study of blood T cell repertoires in COVID-19. On the study more broadly: T cells, B-cell-depleted T cells, or PBMCs supplied cDNA or gDNA.

Sequencing used immunoSEQ multiplex PCR; TCRdb keeps in-frame clones, though not all of them. This table holds under 200,000 clones, under 90% found once. The CDR3 sequence is 14 residues long. The germline V gene has CDR1 SGHNT and CDR2 YYREEE (reference sequence). V was trimmed by 1 base and J by 4 bases, leaving 12 bases between them. The chain joins TRBV5-4 to TRBJ2-7, with D possibly matching TRBD1 (5 bases). The sequenced sample consisted of peripheral blood. The sequence was collected from a man aged 25 to 40 with active or convalescent COVID-19. CDR3: CASSLQGALYEQYF. The CDR3 region has the DNA TGTGCCAGCAGCTTGCAAGGGGCGCTTTACGAGCAGTACTTC.